Presented here are 12 T cell receptor beta chains from one specimen sequenced in a study of blood T cell repertoires in COVID-19. The protocol was immunoSEQ multiplex PCR, while the TCRdb copy is restricted to in-frame clones and leaves out a portion. The table has 100,000 to 120,000 clones, 80% to 90% seen once. Sequenced material: peripheral blood. The receptors originated from a human donor in a cohort sampled during active COVID-19.

The chain uses TRBV30 and TRBJ1-5; D perhaps matches TRBD1 (6 bases). The V gene lost 0 bases and the J gene lost 3 bases, with 12 bases spanning the gap. This CDR3 has 15 residues. The germline V gene has CDR1 GTSNPN and CDR2 SVGIG (reference sequence). The CDR3 reads CAWSVLSGVNQPQHF. As DNA, the CDR3 is TGTGCCTGGAGTGTACTCTCAGGGGTCAATCAGCCCCAGCATTTT.

This chain joins TRBV11-1 and TRBJ2-7, with a weak D call TRBD1 (6 bases). The CDR3 has 16 amino acids. CDR1 is SGHAT and CDR2 is FQDESV in the germline V gene (reference sequence). V lost 5 bases, J lost 5 bases, and 22 bases lay in between. The DNA for the CDR3 is TGTGCCAGCAGCCCCTGGACAGTAACTATAGGCAACGAGCAGTACTTC. Translation: CASSPWTVTIGNEQYF.

This chain joins TRBV5-1 and TRBJ2-7, with D perhaps matching TRBD1 (6 bases). The V end lost 3 bases, the J end lost 3 bases, and 16 bases lay between the germline ends. CDR3 size: 15 residues. Germline CDR1 SGHRS, CDR2 YFSETQ. CDR3 DNA sequence: TGCGCCAGCAGCTGGACCACAGGGTACAGCTACGAGCAGTACTTC. It yields the protein CASSWTTGYSYEQYF.

This clone has only one observation. The chain uses TRBV27 and TRBJ1-2; D is perhaps TRBD1 (6 bases). Germline V gene sequence: CDR1 MNHEY, CDR2 SMNVEV (reference sequence). V lost 0 bases, J lost 4 bases, and 15 bases lay in between. The CDR3 spans 16 residues. The CDR3 sequence: CASSLSGAGAGYGYTF. As DNA, the CDR3 is TGTGCCAGCAGTTTATCGGGGGCTGGGGCAGGCTATGGCTACACCTTC.

The chain couples TRBV9 to TRBJ1-6, with D perhaps matching TRBD1 (6 bases). The length of the CDR3 is 18 residues. With 4 bases removed from V and 1 base from J, the gap between germline ends came to 18 bases. The V gene's germline CDR1 is SGDLS and CDR2 YYNGEE. The CDR3 here is CASSLWDIPGSYNSPLHF. The CDR3 nucleotides read TGTGCCAGCAGCTTATGGGACATCCCAGGATCCTATAATTCACCCCTCCACTTT.

The CDR3: CASSSDPGQPQHF. The CDR3 DNA reads as TGCGCCAGCAGCTCCGATCCGGGACAGCCCCAGCATTTT. V gene TRBV5-1 combines with J gene TRBJ1-5; no firm D call. The V and J ends lost 3 bases and 7 bases respectively, with 11 bases between them. Germline V CDR1 and CDR2: SGHRS, YFSETQ. The CDR3 sequence is 13 residues long. Filled out from reference TRBV5-1 and TRBJ1-5, the complete variable domain reads KAGVTQTPRYLIKTRGQQVTLSCSPISGHRSVSWYQQTPGQGLQFLFEYFSETQRNKGNFPGRFSGRQFSNSRSEMNVSTLELGDSALYLCASSSDPGQPQHFGDGTRLSIL.

This rearrangement joins TRBV5-1 to TRBJ2-3; D is unclear. Trimming cost V 7 bases and J 2 bases, with 11 bases left between them. The CDR3 spans 13 residues. Germline V gene sequence: CDR1 SGHRS, CDR2 YFSETQ. CDR3 DNA sequence: TGCGCCAGCCGCGACTCGTCCACAGATACGCAGTATTTT. It specifies CASRDSSTDTQYF.

The chain couples TRBV10-1 to TRBJ2-7; D gene unclear. V lost 3 bases to trimming and J lost 4 bases, with 10 bases between them. The CDR3 is 13 residues long. CDR1 is WNHNN, CDR2 SYGVQD, per germline (reference sequence). CDR3 region: CASSEGTGYEQYF. CDR3 DNA: TGCGCCAGCAGTGAAGGTACGGGTTACGAGCAGTACTTC.

The rearrangement links TRBV21-1 to TRBJ1-3; the table assigns TRBD1, which was not confirmed against the DNA. TRBV21-1 is designated a pseudogene. The CDR3 has 15 amino acids. The CDR3 DNA is TGTGCCAGCCCCGCGACCGGGACAGGGCTCAACACCATATATTTT. Protein product: CASPATGTGLNTIYF.

This clone is a singleton in its sample. The J gene is TRBJ1-1, the V gene TRBV6-5, with 10 bases fitting TRBD1. The CDR3 extends over 15 amino acids. Looked up from germline, CDR1 is MNHEY and CDR2 is SVGAGI. V shed 5 bases, J shed 5 bases, and the junction held 8 bases outside the gene matches. CDR3 coding DNA: TGTGCCAGCAGTATCGGAGGACAGGGGGGGACTGAAGCTTTCTTT. Encoded protein: CASSIGGQGGTEAFF.

The rearrangement joins TRBV6-2 or TRBV6-3 to TRBJ1-5; 7 bases fit TRBD1. Trimming at V came to 0 bases and at J to 2 bases, leaving 4 bases not matched to a gene. Germline loops: CDR1 MNHEY, CDR2 SVGEGT. This CDR3 has 16 amino acids. DNA of the CDR3: TGTGCCAGCAGTTACTCGACAGGGACGGGCAATCAGCCCCAGCATTTT. This gives the protein CASSYSTGTGNQPQHF.

V gene TRBV2 combines with J gene TRBJ1-2, with D possibly matching TRBD1 (5 bases). Germline V lookup: CDR1 SNHLY, CDR2 FYNNEI. The V end lost 8 bases, the J end lost 5 bases, and 9 bases lay between the germline ends. This CDR3 has 11 residues. CDR3 amino acids: CASDSRYGYTF. The CDR3 nucleotides read TGTGCCAGCGACAGTCGATATGGCTACACCTTC.